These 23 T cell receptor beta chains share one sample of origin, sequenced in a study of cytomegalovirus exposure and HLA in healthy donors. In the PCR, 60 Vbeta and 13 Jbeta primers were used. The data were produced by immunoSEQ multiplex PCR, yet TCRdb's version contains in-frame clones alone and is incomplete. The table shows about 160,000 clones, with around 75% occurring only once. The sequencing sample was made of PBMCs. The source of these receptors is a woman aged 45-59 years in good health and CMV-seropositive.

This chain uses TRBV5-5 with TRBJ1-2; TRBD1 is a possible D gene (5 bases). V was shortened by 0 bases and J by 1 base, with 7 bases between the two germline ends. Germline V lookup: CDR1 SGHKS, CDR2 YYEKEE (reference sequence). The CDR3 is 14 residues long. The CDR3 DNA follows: TGTGCCAGCAGCTTGGGACAGATTAACTATGGCTACACCTTC. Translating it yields CASSLGQINYGYTF.

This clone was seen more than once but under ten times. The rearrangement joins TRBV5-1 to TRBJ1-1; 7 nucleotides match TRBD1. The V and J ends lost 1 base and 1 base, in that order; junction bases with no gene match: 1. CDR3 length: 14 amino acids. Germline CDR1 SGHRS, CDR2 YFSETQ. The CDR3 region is CASSLTGENTEAFF. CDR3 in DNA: TGCGCCAGCAGCTTGACAGGGGAGAACACTGAAGCTTTCTTT. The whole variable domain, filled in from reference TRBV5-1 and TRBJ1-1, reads KAGVTQTPRYLIKTRGQQVTLSCSPISGHRSVSWYQQTPGQGLQFLFEYFSETQRNKGNFPGRFSGRQFSNSRSEMNVSTLELGDSALYLCASSLTGENTEAFFGQGTRLTVV.

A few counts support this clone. The CDR3 spells CASSEQGTYEQYF. CDR3 in DNA: TGTGCCAGCAGTGAACAGGGTACCTACGAGCAGTACTTC. The chain is built from TRBV2 and TRBJ2-7; possible D gene TRBD1, 5 bases. The V gene's germline CDR1 is SNHLY and CDR2 FYNNEI. The V gene lost 2 bases and the J gene lost 2 bases, with 7 bases spanning the gap. CDR3 size: 13 residues.

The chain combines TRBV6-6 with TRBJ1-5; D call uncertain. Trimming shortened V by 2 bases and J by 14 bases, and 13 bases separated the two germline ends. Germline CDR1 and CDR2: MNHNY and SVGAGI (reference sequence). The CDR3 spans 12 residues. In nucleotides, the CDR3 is TGTGCCAGCAGTTACCAAAGCGGACCTAAGCATTTT. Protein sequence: CASSYQSGPKHF.

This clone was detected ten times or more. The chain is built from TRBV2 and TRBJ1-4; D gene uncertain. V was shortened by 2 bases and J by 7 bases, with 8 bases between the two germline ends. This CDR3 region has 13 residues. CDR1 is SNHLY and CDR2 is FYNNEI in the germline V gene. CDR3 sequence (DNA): TGTGCCAGCAGTGAAATCCGAGGTGAAAAACTGTTTTTT. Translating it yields CASSEIRGEKLFF.

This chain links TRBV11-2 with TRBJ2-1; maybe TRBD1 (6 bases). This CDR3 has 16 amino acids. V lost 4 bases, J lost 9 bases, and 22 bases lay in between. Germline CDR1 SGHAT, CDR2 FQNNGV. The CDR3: CASSSNPAGQISEQFF. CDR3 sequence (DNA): TGTGCCAGCAGCTCAAACCCCGCCGGACAGATTAGTGAGCAGTTCTTC.

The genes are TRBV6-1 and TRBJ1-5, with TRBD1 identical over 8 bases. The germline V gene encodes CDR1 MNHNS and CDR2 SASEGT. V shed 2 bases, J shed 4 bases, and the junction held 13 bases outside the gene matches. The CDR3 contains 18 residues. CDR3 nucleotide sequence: TGTGCCAGCAGTGAACTAAAGAGGGACAGGCCTAGTAATCAGCCCCAGCATTTT. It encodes CASSELKRDRPSNQPQHF.

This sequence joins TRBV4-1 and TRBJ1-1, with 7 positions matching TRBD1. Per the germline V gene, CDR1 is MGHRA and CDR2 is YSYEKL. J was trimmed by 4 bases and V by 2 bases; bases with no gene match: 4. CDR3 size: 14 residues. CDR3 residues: CASSQPGQFTEAFF. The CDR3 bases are TGCGCCAGCAGCCAACCGGGACAGTTCACTGAAGCTTTCTTT.

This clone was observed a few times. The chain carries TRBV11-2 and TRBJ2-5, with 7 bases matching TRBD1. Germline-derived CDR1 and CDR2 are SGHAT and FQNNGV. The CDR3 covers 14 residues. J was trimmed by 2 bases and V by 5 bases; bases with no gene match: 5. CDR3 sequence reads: CASSTGTAQETQYF. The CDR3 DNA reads TGTGCCAGCAGCACCGGGACAGCACAAGAGACCCAGTACTTC.

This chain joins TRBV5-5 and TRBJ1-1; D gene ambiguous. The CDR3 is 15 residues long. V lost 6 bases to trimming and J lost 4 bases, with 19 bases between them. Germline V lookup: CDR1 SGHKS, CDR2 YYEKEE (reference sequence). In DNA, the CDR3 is TGTGCCAGCACCATTTCGAGGGTGTCTCCCACTGAAGCTTTCTTT. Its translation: CASTISRVSPTEAFF.

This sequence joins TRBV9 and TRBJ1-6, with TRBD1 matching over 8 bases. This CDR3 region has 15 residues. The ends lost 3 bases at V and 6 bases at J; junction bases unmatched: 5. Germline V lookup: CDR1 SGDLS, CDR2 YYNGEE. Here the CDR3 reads CASSARDRLNSPLHF. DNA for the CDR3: TGTGCCAGCAGCGCCCGGGACAGGCTTAATTCACCCCTCCACTTT.

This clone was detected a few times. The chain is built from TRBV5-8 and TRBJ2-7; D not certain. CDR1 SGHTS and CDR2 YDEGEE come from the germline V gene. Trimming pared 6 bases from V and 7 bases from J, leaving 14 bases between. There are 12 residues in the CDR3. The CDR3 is CASTPTPREQYF. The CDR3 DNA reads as TGTGCCAGCACCCCGACTCCCCGGGAGCAGTACTTC. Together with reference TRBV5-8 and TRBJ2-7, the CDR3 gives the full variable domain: EAGVTQSPTHLIKTRGQQATLRCSPISGHTSVYWYQQALGLGLQFLLWYDEGEERNRGNFPPRFSGRQFPNYSSELNVNALELEDSALYLCASTPTPREQYFGPGTRLTVT.

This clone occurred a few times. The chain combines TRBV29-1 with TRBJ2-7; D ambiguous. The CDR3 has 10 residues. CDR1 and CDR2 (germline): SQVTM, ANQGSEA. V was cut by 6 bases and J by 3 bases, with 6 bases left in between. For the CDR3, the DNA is TGCAGCGTCGAGGACTACGAGCAGTACTTC. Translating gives CSVEDYEQYF.

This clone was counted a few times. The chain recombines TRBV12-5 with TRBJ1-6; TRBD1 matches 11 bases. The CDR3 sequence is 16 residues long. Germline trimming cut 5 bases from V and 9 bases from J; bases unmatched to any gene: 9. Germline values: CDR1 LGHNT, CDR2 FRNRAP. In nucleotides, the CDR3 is TGTGCTAGTGGTCTAAGGACAGGGGGCACGGTTTCACCCCTCCACTTT. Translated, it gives CASGLRTGGTVSPLHF.

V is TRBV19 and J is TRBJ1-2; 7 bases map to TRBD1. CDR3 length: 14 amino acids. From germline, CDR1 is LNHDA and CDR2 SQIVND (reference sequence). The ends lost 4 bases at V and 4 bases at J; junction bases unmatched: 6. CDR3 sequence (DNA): TGTGCCAGTAGTACTCGGACAGGACTCTATGGCTACACCTTC. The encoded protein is CASSTRTGLYGYTF. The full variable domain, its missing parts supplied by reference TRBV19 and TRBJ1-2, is DGGITQSPKYLFRKEGQNVTLSCEQNLNHDAMYWYRQDPGQGLRLIYYSQIVNDFQKGDIAEGYSVSREKKESFPLTVTSAQKNPTAFYLCASSTRTGLYGYTFGSGTRLTVV.

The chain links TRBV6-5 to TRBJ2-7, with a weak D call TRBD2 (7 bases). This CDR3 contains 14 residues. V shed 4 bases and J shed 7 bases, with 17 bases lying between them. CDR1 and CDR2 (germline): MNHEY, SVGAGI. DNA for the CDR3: TGTGCCAGCAGTTTAAATCGGGGGGCAGGAGAGCAGTACTTC. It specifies CASSLNRGAGEQYF.

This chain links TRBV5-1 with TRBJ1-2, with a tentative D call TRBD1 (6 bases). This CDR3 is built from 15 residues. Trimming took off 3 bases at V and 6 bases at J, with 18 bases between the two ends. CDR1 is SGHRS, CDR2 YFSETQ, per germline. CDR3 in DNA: TGCGCCAGCAGCTCACTGACAGGACCCGAGGATGGCTACACCTTC. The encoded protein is CASSSLTGPEDGYTF.

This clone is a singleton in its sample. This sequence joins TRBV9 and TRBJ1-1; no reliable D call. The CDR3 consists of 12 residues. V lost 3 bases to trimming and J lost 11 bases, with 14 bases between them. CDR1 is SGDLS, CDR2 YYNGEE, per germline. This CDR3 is CASSAPPGCAFF. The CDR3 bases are TGTGCCAGCAGCGCACCACCGGGATGCGCTTTCTTT.

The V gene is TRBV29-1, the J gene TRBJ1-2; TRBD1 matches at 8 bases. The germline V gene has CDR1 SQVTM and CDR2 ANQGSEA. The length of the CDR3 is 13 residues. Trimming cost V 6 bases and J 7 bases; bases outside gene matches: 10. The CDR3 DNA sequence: TGCAGCGTGCGGGGACAGGCCTATGGTGGCTACACCTTC. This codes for CSVRGQAYGGYTF.

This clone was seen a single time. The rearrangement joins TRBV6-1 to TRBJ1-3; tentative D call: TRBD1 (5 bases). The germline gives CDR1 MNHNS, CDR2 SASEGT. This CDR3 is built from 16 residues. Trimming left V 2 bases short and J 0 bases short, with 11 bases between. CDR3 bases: TGTGCCAGCAGTGAAAGGTTCAGGGTCTCTGGAAACACCATATATTTT. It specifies CASSERFRVSGNTIYF.

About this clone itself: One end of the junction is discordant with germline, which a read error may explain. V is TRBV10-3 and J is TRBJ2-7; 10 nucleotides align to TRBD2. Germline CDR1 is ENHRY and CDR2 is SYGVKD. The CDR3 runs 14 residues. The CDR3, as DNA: TGTGCCATCAGTCTAGCGGGAGACGTCTACGGGCAGTACTTC. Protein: CAISLAGDVYGQYF.

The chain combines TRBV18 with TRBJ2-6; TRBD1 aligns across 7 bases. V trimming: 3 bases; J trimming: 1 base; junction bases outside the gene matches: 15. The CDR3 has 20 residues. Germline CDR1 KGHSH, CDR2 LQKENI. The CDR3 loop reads CASSPFITRQGASGANVLTF. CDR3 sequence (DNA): TGTGCCAGCTCACCGTTTATCACCCGACAGGGTGCTTCTGGGGCCAACGTCCTGACTTTC.

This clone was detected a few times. The CDR3 DNA sequence: TGCGCCAGCAGCCAGGAGGGACTAGCGTCCTACAATGAGCAGTTCTTC. Protein: CASSQEGLASYNEQFF. The rearrangement uses TRBV4-1 and TRBJ2-1; 10 bases align to TRBD2. The CDR3 has 16 residues. Germline V gives CDR1 MGHRA, CDR2 YSYEKL. With V trimmed by 3 bases and J by 1 base, 3 bases remained unmatched.